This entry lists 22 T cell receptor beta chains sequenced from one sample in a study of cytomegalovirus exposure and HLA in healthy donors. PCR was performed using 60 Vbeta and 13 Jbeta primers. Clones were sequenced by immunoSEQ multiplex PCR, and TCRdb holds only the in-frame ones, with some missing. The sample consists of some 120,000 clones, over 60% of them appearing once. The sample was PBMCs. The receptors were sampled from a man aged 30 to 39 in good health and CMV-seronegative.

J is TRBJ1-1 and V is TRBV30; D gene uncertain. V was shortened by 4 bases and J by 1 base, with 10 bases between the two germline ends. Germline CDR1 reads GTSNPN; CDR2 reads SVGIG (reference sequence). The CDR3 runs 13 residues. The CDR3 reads CAWTLEGNTEAFF. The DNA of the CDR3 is TGTGCCTGGACCCTAGAGGGGAACACTGAAGCTTTCTTT.

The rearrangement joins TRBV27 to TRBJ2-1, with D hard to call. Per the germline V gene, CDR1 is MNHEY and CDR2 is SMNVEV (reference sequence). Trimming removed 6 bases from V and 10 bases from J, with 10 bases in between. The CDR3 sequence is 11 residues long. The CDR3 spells CASSITGEQFF. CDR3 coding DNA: TGTGCCAGCAGCATAACCGGGGAGCAGTTCTTC.

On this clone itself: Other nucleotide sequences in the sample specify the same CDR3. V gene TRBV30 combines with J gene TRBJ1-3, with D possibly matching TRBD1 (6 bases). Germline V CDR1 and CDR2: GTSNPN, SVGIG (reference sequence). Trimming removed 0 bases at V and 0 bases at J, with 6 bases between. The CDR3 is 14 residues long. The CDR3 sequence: CAWSVGGSGNTIYF. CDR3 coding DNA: TGTGCCTGGAGTGTAGGGGGCTCTGGAAACACCATATATTTT.

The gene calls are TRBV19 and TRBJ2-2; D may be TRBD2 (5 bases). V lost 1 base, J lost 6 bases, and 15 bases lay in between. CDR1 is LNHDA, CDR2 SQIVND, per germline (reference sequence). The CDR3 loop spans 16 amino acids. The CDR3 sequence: CASSIGVSPGAGELFF. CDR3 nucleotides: TGTGCCAGTAGTATAGGAGTCTCCCCCGGGGCCGGGGAGCTGTTTTTT.

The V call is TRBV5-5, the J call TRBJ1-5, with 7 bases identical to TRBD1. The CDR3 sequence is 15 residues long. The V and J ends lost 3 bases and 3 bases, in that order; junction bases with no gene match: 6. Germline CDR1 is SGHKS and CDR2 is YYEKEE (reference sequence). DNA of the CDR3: TGTGCCAGCAGCTCAACGACAGGGCACAATCAGCCCCAGCATTTT. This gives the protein CASSSTTGHNQPQHF.

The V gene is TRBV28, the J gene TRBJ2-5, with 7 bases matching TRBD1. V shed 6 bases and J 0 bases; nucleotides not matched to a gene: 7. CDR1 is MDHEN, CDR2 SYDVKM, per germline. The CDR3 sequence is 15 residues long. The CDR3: CASSTRQGYQETQYF. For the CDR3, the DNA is TGTGCCAGCAGCACACGACAGGGATACCAAGAGACCCAGTACTTC.

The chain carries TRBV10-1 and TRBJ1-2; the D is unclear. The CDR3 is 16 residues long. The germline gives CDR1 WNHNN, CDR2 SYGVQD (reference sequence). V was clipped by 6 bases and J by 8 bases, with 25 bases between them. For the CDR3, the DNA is TGCGCCAGCAGGGTTATCGTCGGACTTCTAGTATGGGGCTACACCTTC. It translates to CASRVIVGLLVWGYTF.

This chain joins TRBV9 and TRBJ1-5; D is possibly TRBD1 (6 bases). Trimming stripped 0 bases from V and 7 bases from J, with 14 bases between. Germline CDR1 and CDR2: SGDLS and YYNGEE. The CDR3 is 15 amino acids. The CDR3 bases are TGTGCCAGCAGCGTAGAGGGGGTTCAAGGGCAGCCCCAGCATTTT. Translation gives CASSVEGVQGQPQHF.

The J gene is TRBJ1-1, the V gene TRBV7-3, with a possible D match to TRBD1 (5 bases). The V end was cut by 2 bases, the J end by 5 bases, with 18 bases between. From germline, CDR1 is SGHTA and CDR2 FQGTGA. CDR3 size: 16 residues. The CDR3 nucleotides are TGTGCCAGCAGCTTAGAGGCCGCGGGGGGGGGAACTGAAGCTTTCTTT. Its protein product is CASSLEAAGGGTEAFF.

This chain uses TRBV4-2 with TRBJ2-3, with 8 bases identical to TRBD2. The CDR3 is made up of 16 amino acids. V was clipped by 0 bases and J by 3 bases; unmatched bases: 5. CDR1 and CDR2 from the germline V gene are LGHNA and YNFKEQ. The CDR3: CASSQERGGGTDTQYF. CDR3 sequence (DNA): TGTGCCAGCAGCCAAGAACGGGGGGGCGGTACAGATACGCAGTATTTT.

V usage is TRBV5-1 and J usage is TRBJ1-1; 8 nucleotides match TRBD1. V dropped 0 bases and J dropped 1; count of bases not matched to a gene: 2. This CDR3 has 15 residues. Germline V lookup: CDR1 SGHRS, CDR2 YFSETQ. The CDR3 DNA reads TGCGCCAGCAGCTTGGCCGGACAGGGGAACACTGAAGCTTTCTTT. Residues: CASSLAGQGNTEAFF.

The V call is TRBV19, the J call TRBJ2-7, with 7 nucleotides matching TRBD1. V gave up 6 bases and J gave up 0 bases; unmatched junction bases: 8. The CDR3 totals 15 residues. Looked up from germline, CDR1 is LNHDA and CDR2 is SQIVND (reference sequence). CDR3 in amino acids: CASSPPGQSSYEQYF. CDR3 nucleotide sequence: TGTGCCAGTAGCCCACCGGGACAGAGCTCCTACGAGCAGTACTTC.

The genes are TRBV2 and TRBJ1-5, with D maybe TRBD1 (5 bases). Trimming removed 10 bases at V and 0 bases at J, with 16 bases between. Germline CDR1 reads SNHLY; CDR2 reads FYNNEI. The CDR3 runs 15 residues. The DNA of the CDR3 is TGTGCCACCAAGAAGGAAGGGGTTAGCAATCAGCCCCAGCATTTT. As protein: CATKKEGVSNQPQHF.

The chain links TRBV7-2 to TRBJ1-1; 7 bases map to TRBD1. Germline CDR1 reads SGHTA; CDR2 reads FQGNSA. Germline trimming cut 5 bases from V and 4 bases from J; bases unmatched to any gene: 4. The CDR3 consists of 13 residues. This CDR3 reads CASSAGGSTEAFF. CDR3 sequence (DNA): TGTGCCAGCAGCGCAGGGGGTTCCACTGAAGCTTTCTTT.

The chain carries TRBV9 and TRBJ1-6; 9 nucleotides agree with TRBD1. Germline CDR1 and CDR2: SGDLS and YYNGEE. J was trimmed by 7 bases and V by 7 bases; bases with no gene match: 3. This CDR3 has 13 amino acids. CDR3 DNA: TGTGCCAGCTCCGGGACAGGGAATTCACCCCTCCACTTT. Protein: CASSGTGNSPLHF.

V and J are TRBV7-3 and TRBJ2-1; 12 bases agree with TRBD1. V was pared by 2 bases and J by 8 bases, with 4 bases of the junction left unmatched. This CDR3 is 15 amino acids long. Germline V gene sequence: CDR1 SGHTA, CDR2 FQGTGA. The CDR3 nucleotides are TGTGCCAGCAGCTTAGGGACAGGGGGCCCCTATGAGCAGTTCTTC. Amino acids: CASSLGTGGPYEQFF.

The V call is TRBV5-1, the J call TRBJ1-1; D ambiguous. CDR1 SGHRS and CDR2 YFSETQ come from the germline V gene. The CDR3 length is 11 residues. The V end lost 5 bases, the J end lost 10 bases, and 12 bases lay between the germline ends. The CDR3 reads CASSYGGLAFF. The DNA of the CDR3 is TGCGCCAGCAGTTATGGAGGGCTAGCTTTCTTT.

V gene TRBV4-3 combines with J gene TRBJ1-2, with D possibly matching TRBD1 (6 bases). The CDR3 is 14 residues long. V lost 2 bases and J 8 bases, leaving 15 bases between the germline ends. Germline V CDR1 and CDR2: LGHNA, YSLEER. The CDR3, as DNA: TGCGCCAGCAGCCAACCGGACAGCCGATTCGGCTACACCTTC. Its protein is CASSQPDSRFGYTF.

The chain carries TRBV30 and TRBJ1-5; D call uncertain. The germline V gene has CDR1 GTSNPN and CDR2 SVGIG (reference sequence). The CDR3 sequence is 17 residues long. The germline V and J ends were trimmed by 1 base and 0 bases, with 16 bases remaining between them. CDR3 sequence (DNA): TGTGCCTGGAGTGCAAGACCGTCAGGTAGTAGCAATCAGCCCCAGCATTTT. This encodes CAWSARPSGSSNQPQHF.

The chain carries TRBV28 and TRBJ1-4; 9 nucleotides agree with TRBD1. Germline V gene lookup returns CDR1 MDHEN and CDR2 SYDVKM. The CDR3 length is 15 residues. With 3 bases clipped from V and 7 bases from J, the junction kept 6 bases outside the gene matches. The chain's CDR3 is CASSFQTGGPEKLFF. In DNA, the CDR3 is TGTGCCAGCAGTTTTCAGACAGGGGGGCCTGAAAAACTGTTTTTT.

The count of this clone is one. The CDR3 region is CAWNRGLREQFF. CDR3 DNA: TGTGCCTGGAATAGGGGTCTGCGTGAGCAGTTCTTC. The J gene is TRBJ2-1, the V gene TRBV30; TRBD1 is a possible D gene (5 bases). The CDR3 contains 12 residues. Germline-derived CDR1 and CDR2 are GTSNPN and SVGIG (reference sequence). V was shortened by 4 bases and J by 9 bases, with 13 bases between the two germline ends.

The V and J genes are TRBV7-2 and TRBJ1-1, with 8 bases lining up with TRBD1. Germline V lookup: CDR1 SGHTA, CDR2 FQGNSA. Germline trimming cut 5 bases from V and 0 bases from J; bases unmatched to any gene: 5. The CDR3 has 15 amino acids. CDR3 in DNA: TGTGCCAGCAGCGGGGACAGGTTCCTGAACACTGAAGCTTTCTTT. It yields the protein CASSGDRFLNTEAFF. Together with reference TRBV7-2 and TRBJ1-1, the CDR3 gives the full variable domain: GAGVSQSPSNKVTEKGKDVELRCDPISGHTALYWYRQSLGQGLEFLIYFQGNSAPDKSGLPSDRFSAERTGGSVSTLTIQRTQQEDSAVYLCASSGDRFLNTEAFFGQGTRLTVV.